A selection of T cell receptor beta chains follows, all from one sample in a study of CD4 T cells in relation to SARS-CoV-2 and coronaviruses. Clones were sequenced by immunoSEQ multiplex PCR, and TCRdb holds only the in-frame ones, with some missing. Of approximately 64,000 clones listed, about 94% are singletons. The sequenced sample was naive CD4+ T cells from PBMCs. The receptor source for this set is a human donor in good health. Each CDR3 is given with its conserved first and last residue. D genes are given only for firm matches. Clone size, where shown, is once, few, many, or a class for clones that have expanded.

d_call,v_call,j_call,clone_size,cdr3_aa,cdr3_nt
TRBD1,TRBV27,TRBJ2-7,.,CASTLDREVWEQYF,TGTGCCAGCACCCTGGACAGGGAGGTATGGGAGCAGTACTTC
.,TRBV5-8,TRBJ1-3,once,CASSHDGGSGNTIYF,TGTGCCAGCAGCCACGACGGAGGCTCTGGAAACACCATATATTTT
.,TRBV30,TRBJ1-2,.,CAWIRSYYGYTF,TGTGCCTGGATCAGAAGCTACTATGGCTACACCTTC
.,TRBV11-3,TRBJ2-1,.,CASSLSYRWDRNEQFF,TGTGCCAGCAGCTTAAGTTACAGGTGGGACCGCAATGAGCAGTTCTTC
.,TRBV2,TRBJ1-5,.,CASSVVLHAQHF,TGTGCCAGCAGTGTGGTCCTACATGCCCAGCATTTT
TRBD2,TRBV7-3,TRBJ2-1,.,CASTPSGRNNEQFF,TGTGCCAGCACGCCTAGCGGGAGGAACAATGAGCAGTTCTTC
.,TRBV5-1,TRBJ2-7,.,CASSPFEGGLGVPQYF,TGCGCCAGCTCACCCTTCGAGGGGGGGCTTGGGGTCCCCCAGTACTTC
.,TRBV6-5,TRBJ2-5,.,CASSYQRDWGQETQYF,TGTGCCAGCAGTTACCAGAGGGATTGGGGCCAAGAGACCCAGTACTTC
.,TRBV1,TRBJ2-1,.,CTSSGRGSYNEQFF,TGCACCAGCAGCGGGCGGGGCTCCTACAATGAGCAGTTCTTC
.,TRBV28,TRBJ2-4,.,CASSLDTISGKNIQYF,TGTGCCAGCAGTTTGGATACCATCTCAGGCAAAAACATTCAGTACTTC
.,TRBV19,TRBJ2-7,.,CASSMQGNPYEQYF,TGTGCCAGTAGTATGCAAGGGAATCCCTACGAGCAGTACTTC
TRBD2,TRBV25-1,TRBJ2-5,.,CASSATSGRAGYETQYF,TGTGCCAGCAGTGCAACTAGCGGGAGGGCCGGGTATGAGACCCAGTACTTC
.,TRBV2,TRBJ1-2,.,CASRKNRDTNYGYTF,TGTGCCAGCCGCAAGAACAGGGATACTAACTATGGCTACACCTTC
TRBD2,TRBV5-1,TRBJ2-7,.,CASSGAGGPGEQYF,TGCGCCAGCAGCGGAGCGGGAGGGCCGGGCGAGCAGTACTTC
.,TRBV27,TRBJ2-3,.,CASSKRDTQYF,TGTGCCAGCAGCAAAAGAGATACGCAGTATTTT
TRBD2,TRBV10-1,TRBJ2-1,.,CASSERGGSYNEQFF,TGCGCCAGCAGTGAGCGGGGCGGGAGCTACAATGAGCAGTTCTTC
.,TRBV24-1,TRBJ1-5,.,CATSDRGSLANQPQHF,TGTGCCACCAGTGATAGGGGATCCCTGGCAAATCAGCCCCAGCATTTT
.,TRBV7-7,TRBJ2-7,once,CASSLGGGEQYF,TGTGCCAGCAGCTTAGGAGGTGGCGAGCAGTACTTC
TRBD2,TRBV6-1,TRBJ2-5,.,CASSEQLTSGRASVGETQYF,TGTGCCAGCAGTGAACAATTAACTAGCGGGAGGGCCTCGGTAGGTGAGACCCAGTACTTC
.,TRBV7-8,TRBJ1-1,.,CASSFDGDTEAFF,TGTGCCAGCAGCTTCGACGGGGACACTGAAGCTTTCTTT
TRBD1,TRBV6-2/TRBV6-3,TRBJ2-3,.,CASSLPTLTGRSTDTQYF,TGTGCCAGCAGTTTACCGACTCTGACAGGGAGAAGCACAGATACGCAGTATTTT
.,TRBV28,TRBJ2-7,once,CASSLLGSDYEQYF,TGTGCCAGCAGTTTACTAGGATCGGACTACGAGCAGTACTTC
.,TRBV28,TRBJ2-3,.,CASSLRNEGTQYF,TGTGCCAGCAGCCTCCGCAACGAGGGTACGCAGTATTTT
.,TRBV28,TRBJ2-7,.,CASSSGTPGAYEQYF,TGTGCCAGCAGTTCCGGGACCCCGGGCGCCTACGAGCAGTACTTC
.,TRBV5-1,TRBJ2-7,.,CASSQEKGAYEQYF,TGCGCCAGCAGCCAGGAGAAGGGGGCCTACGAGCAGTACTTC
.,TRBV11-2,TRBJ2-3,.,CASSTSFSTDTQYF,TGTGCCAGCAGCACAAGTTTCAGCACAGATACGCAGTATTTT
.,TRBV7-3,TRBJ2-2,.,CASSLFVTGELFF,TGTGCCAGCAGCTTATTCGTCACCGGGGAGCTGTTTTTT
.,TRBV12-3/TRBV12-4,TRBJ2-1,.,CASSPGGKEFF,TGTGCCAGCAGTCCTGGTGGAAAGGAGTTCTTC
TRBD1,TRBV25-1,TRBJ2-7,.,CASKSTGVHEQYF,TGTGCCAGCAAAAGCACAGGGGTGCACGAGCAGTACTTC
.,TRBV3-1/TRBV3-2,TRBJ2-7,few,CASSRETYEQYF,TGTGCCAGCAGCCGCGAAACCTACGAGCAGTACTTC
.,TRBV5-1,TRBJ2-4,.,CASSLEGGLLAKNIQYF,TGCGCCAGCAGCTTGGAGGGGGGACTCTTAGCCAAAAACATTCAGTACTTC
.,TRBV18,TRBJ1-2,.,CASSPTPVVNYGYTF,TGTGCCAGCTCACCGACGCCAGTAGTGAACTATGGCTACACCTTC
.,TRBV7-8,TRBJ1-1,.,CASSFGTDNTEAFF,TGTGCCAGCAGCTTCGGGACGGATAACACTGAAGCTTTCTTT
.,TRBV5-4,TRBJ2-7,.,CASSLSSGASYEQYF,TGTGCCAGCAGCTTATCGAGTGGGGCCTCCTACGAGCAGTACTTC
.,TRBV19,TRBJ1-4,once,CASSIEWGRTNEKLFF,TGTGCCAGTAGTATAGAGTGGGGAAGGACTAATGAAAAACTGTTTTTT
TRBD1,TRBV7-9,TRBJ2-7,few,CASSRGQGNYEQYF,TGTGCCAGCAGCAGAGGACAGGGGAACTACGAGCAGTACTTC
.,TRBV24-1,TRBJ2-1,.,CATSVSPPNEQFF,TGTGCCACCAGTGTCTCGCCACCCAATGAGCAGTTCTTC
TRBD1,TRBV29-1,TRBJ2-2,few,CSVGQGLNTGELFF,TGCAGCGTAGGACAGGGACTCAACACCGGGGAGCTGTTTTTT
.,TRBV5-6,TRBJ2-7,.,CASSLYTGNYEQYF,TGTGCCAGCAGCTTGTATACAGGGAACTACGAGCAGTACTTC
TRBD2,TRBV4-1,TRBJ2-1,once,CASSQPTSGGFYNEQFF,TGCGCCAGCAGCCAGCCCACTAGCGGGGGCTTTTACAATGAGCAGTTCTTC
.,TRBV20-1,TRBJ1-1,.,CSASRIYEAFF,TGCAGTGCTAGTAGGATATACGAGGCTTTCTTT
.,TRBV9,TRBJ2-5,.,CASNRANVGDLETQYF,TGTGCCAGCAATAGAGCTAACGTGGGGGACTTAGAGACCCAGTACTTC
TRBD1,TRBV30,TRBJ1-6,.,CAWSRGLYNSPLHF,TGTGCCTGGAGTAGGGGGCTCTATAATTCACCCCTCCACTTT
.,TRBV27,TRBJ2-3,once,CASSLGRFTDTQYF,TGTGCCAGCAGTTTAGGGCGGTTCACAGATACGCAGTATTTT
.,TRBV21-1,TRBJ2-1,.,CASSKEWDTSYNEQFF,TGTGCCAGCAGCAAGGAATGGGACACCTCTTACAATGAGCAGTTCTTC
.,TRBV19,TRBJ2-7,.,CASSIAGERPYEQYF,TGTGCCAGTAGTATAGCGGGGGAAAGACCCTACGAGCAGTACTTC
TRBD1,TRBV7-9,TRBJ1-1,few,CASSRDRSGEAFF,TGTGCCAGCAGCCGGGACAGGTCCGGTGAAGCTTTCTTT
TRBD2,TRBV7-6,TRBJ2-1,.,CASSLTGTSGSSSYNEQFF,TGTGCCAGCAGCTTAACCGGGACTAGCGGATCAAGCTCCTACAATGAGCAGTTCTTC
.,TRBV6-2/TRBV6-3,TRBJ2-2,once,CASSLYYGRTTDTGELFF,TGTGCCAGCAGTCTATACTACGGACGAACGACGGACACCGGGGAGCTGTTTTTT
TRBD1,TRBV5-1,TRBJ1-2,.,CASRQGVSNYGYTF,TGCGCCAGCAGACAGGGGGTTTCTAACTATGGCTACACCTTC
.,TRBV12-2,TRBJ1-1,.,CASRCYRGAEAFF,TGTGCAAGTCGCTGTTACAGGGGAGCTGAAGCTTTCTTT
.,TRBV24-1,TRBJ2-3,.,CATSDLTLQDTQYF,TGTGCCACCAGTGATTTGACACTCCAAGATACGCAGTATTTT
.,TRBV20-1,TRBJ2-7,.,CSASAVNSYEQYF,TGCAGTGCTAGTGCCGTGAACTCCTACGAGCAGTACTTC
TRBD1,TRBV12-5,TRBJ1-2,once,CASGETGYGYTF,TGTGCTAGTGGCGAGACAGGGTATGGCTACACCTTC
TRBD2,TRBV14,TRBJ2-2,.,CASSQVSLAGGFVTGELFF,TGTGCCAGCAGCCAAGTTTCGCTAGCGGGAGGGTTCGTCACCGGGGAGCTGTTTTTT